The 21 T cell receptor beta chains below all came from one sample that was sequenced in a study of blood T cell repertoires in COVID-19 (dated by TCRdb to the early 2020s). The library came from the immunoSEQ multiplex PCR assay. As stored in TCRdb, this immuneACCESS dataset retains in-frame rearrangements with V and J assigned. A fraction of the clones does not appear; measured against another copy, unresolved V genes explain less than half of the discrepancy, and the remainder lacks a known reason. The sample table shows 650,000 to 800,000 clones, and 90% are seen once. The ten largest clones represent 0.2% to 0.3% of the sample. The sequenced sample consisted of peripheral blood. The receptors were gathered from a woman younger than 35 with acute or convalescent COVID-19.

The rearrangement links TRBV29-1 to TRBJ1-2; 7 bases align to TRBD1. Germline loops: CDR1 SQVTM, CDR2 ANQGSEA. Trimming removed 7 bases from V and 4 bases from J; junction bases left unmatched: 9. The CDR3 has 13 residues. The CDR3 DNA reads as TGCAGCGCGGAGGTCAGGGGGGCCTATGGCTACACCTTC. Its protein is CSAEVRGAYGYTF.

This sequence joins TRBV11-2 and TRBJ2-7, with 8 bases that match TRBD1. Germline V gives CDR1 SGHAT, CDR2 FQNNGV. The ends lost 2 bases at V and 7 bases at J; junction bases unmatched: 13. CDR3 length equals 16 residues. The CDR3 sequence: CASSLRDRGTLGEQYF. In DNA, the CDR3 is TGTGCCAGCAGCTTACGAGACAGGGGAACCCTGGGGGAGCAGTACTTC.

The chain is built from TRBV6-9 and TRBJ2-5, with TRBD2 matching over 7 bases. There are 15 residues in the CDR3. V dropped 3 bases and J dropped 7; count of bases not matched to a gene: 11. CDR1 MNHGY and CDR2 SVAAGI come from the germline V gene. CDR3 sequence: CASSYPKTRGGTQYF. CDR3 DNA: TGTGCCAGCAGTTACCCCAAGACGCGCGGGGGGACCCAGTACTTC.

The chain couples TRBV30 to TRBJ2-7; 7 positions match TRBD1. The CDR3 has 18 amino acids. Germline V CDR1 and CDR2: GTSNPN, SVGIG (reference sequence). Trimming removed 2 bases from V and 3 bases from J; junction bases left unmatched: 19. CDR3: CAWSQRPWDSRSHYEQYF. The CDR3 region has the DNA TGTGCCTGGAGTCAACGACCCTGGGACAGTCGCAGCCACTACGAGCAGTACTTC. Drawing the rest from reference TRBV30 and TRBJ2-7, the complete variable domain is SQTIHQWPATLVQPVGSPLSLECTVEGTSNPNLYWYRQAAGRGLQLLFYSVGIGQISSEVPQNLSASRPQDRQFILSSKKLLLSDSGFYLCAWSQRPWDSRSHYEQYFGPGTRLTVT.

This clone appeared once. The V and J genes are TRBV3-1 (or the pseudogene TRBV3-2) and TRBJ2-2; weak D call: TRBD2 (6 bases). Germline loops: CDR1 LGHDT, CDR2 YNNKEL (reference sequence). The CDR3 has 15 residues. V lost 0 bases to trimming and J lost 5 bases, with 10 bases between them. In DNA, the CDR3 is TGTGCCAGCAGCCAAGAAGGGACTGGGACCGGGGAGCTGTTTTTT. Its protein is CASSQEGTGTGELFF.

The chain couples TRBV27 to TRBJ2-1; 8 bases map to TRBD2. The J segment lost 2 bases and the V segment lost 1 base, leaving 4 bases of the junction unmatched. The CDR3 has 16 amino acids. Germline-derived CDR1 and CDR2 are MNHEY and SMNVEV (reference sequence). CDR3 in amino acids: CASSLYGTSAYNEQFF. As DNA, the CDR3 is TGTGCCAGCAGTTTATACGGGACTAGTGCCTACAATGAGCAGTTCTTC.

This clone was seen only once. The chain recombines TRBV12-3 or TRBV12-4 with TRBJ1-2; possible D gene TRBD1, 5 bases. Deletions cut 4 bases from V and 4 bases from J, with 10 bases between. This CDR3 is built from 13 residues. The CDR3 protein is CASSSQATYGYTF. DNA for the CDR3: TGTGCCAGCAGTTCACAGGCGACCTATGGCTACACCTTC.

This clone showed up just once. This chain links TRBV6-5 with TRBJ2-7; 11 bases are a match to TRBD2. J gave up 0 bases and V 5 bases, and 3 bases lay outside the gene matches. Germline loops: CDR1 MNHEY, CDR2 SVGAGI. This CDR3 spans 15 amino acids. CDR3 nucleotide sequence: TGTGCCAGCAGTCGACTAGCGGGGAGCTCCTACGAGCAGTACTTC. Amino acids: CASSRLAGSSYEQYF.

The chain has TRBV3-1 (or the pseudogene TRBV3-2) and TRBJ2-7, with D tentatively TRBD2 (5 bases). The germline V gene encodes CDR1 LGHDT and CDR2 YNNKEL (reference sequence). The CDR3 spans 14 residues. The V and J ends lost 1 base and 2 bases respectively, with 9 bases between them. CDR3 DNA sequence: TGTGCCAGCAGCCAAGGGACTTTTACCTACGAGCAGTACTTC. The encoded protein is CASSQGTFTYEQYF.

The chain links TRBV6-5 to TRBJ2-1, with TRBD2 matching over 8 bases. Germline V gives CDR1 MNHEY, CDR2 SVGAGI. The V gene end was trimmed by 6 bases and the J gene end by 4 bases; junction bases not matched to a gene: 2. The CDR3 has 13 amino acids. CDR3 coding DNA: TGTGCCAGCAGGCGGGGGGAGTACAATGAGCAGTTCTTC. Amino acid sequence: CASRRGEYNEQFF.

This chain connects TRBV7-9 to TRBJ1-2, with 7 bases aligning to TRBD1. The germline CDR1 and CDR2 sequences are SEHNR and FQNEAQ (reference sequence). The CDR3 has 12 amino acids. V lost 5 bases to trimming and J lost 3 bases; unmatched junction nucleotides: 0. The CDR3, as DNA: TGTGCCAGCAGCCAGGGGGACTATGGCTACACCTTC. Protein sequence: CASSQGDYGYTF. The full variable domain, with the rest looked up from reference TRBV7-9 and TRBJ1-2, is DTGVSQNPRHKITKRGQNVTFRCDPISEHNRLYWYRQTLGQGPEFLTYFQNEAQLEKSRLLSDRFSAERPKGSFSTLEIQRTEQGDSAMYLCASSQGDYGYTFGSGTRLTVV.

V gene TRBV27 combines with J gene TRBJ2-3, with 8 positions matching TRBD2. The trim removed 1 base at V and 0 bases at J, leaving 6 bases unmatched. CDR1 MNHEY and CDR2 SMNVEV come from the germline V gene (reference sequence). CDR3 length: 17 amino acids. The CDR3 DNA reads TGTGCCAGCAGTTTATTGGGGACTAGGTCTAGCACAGATACGCAGTATTTT. This sequence encodes CASSLLGTRSSTDTQYF.

The chain has TRBV6-5 and TRBJ1-1; maybe TRBD1 (5 bases). V lost 6 bases and J lost 10, with 21 bases in between. The CDR3 is 14 amino acids. The germline CDR1 and CDR2 sequences are MNHEY and SVGAGI. The DNA for the CDR3 is TGTGCCAGCAGCCCCGACAGAAGAGGTAGTCTAGCTTTCTTT. Translating it yields CASSPDRRGSLAFF.

This clone was seen just once. The chain couples TRBV11-2 to TRBJ1-1, with D hard to call. V gave up 5 bases and J gave up 1 base, with 8 bases separating them. Germline CDR1 is SGHAT and CDR2 is FQNNGV. The CDR3 is 13 amino acids. The DNA of the CDR3 is TGTGCCAGCAGCCCTACAGCGAACACTGAAGCTTTCTTT. Translating it yields CASSPTANTEAFF.

This clone has just one count. The chain joins TRBV14 to TRBJ2-5; D might be TRBD1 (6 bases). This CDR3 is 14 amino acids long. Trimming took off 3 bases at V and 5 bases at J, with 13 bases between the two ends. Germline CDR1 is SGHDN and CDR2 is FVKESK. CDR3 protein: CASSQLQGRETQYF. CDR3 coding DNA: TGTGCCAGCAGCCAGCTACAGGGACGGGAGACCCAGTACTTC.

The chain uses TRBV29-1 and TRBJ2-7; D perhaps matches TRBD1 (6 bases). Germline-derived CDR1 and CDR2 are SQVTM and ANQGSEA. Trimming cost V 6 bases and J 0 bases, with 15 bases left between them. The CDR3 contains 14 residues. CDR3 loop: CSVEETGISYEQYF. The CDR3 DNA reads TGCAGCGTCGAGGAAACAGGGATCTCCTACGAGCAGTACTTC.

J is TRBJ2-5 and V is TRBV11-3, with 10 nucleotides matching TRBD1. The CDR3 is made up of 17 amino acids. Trimming cost V 4 bases and J 0 bases; bases outside gene matches: 8. CDR1 and CDR2 (germline): SGHNT, YENEEA. This chain's CDR3 is CASSSGQGIGYQETQYF. CDR3 bases: TGTGCCAGCAGCTCGGGACAGGGGATTGGGTACCAAGAGACCCAGTACTTC.

The chain uses TRBV7-2 and TRBJ1-1; maybe TRBD1 (5 bases). Per germline, CDR1 SGHTA and CDR2 FQGNSA. This CDR3 has 13 amino acids. The ends were cut back, 9 bases at V and 5 bases at J, with 16 bases in the middle. The CDR3 DNA sequence: TGTGCCAGTAGCCCAGGCAGGGTTACTGAAGCTTTCTTT. Its translation is CASSPGRVTEAFF.

V usage is TRBV5-1 and J usage is TRBJ1-2, with TRBD1 identical over 7 bases. Germline CDR1 and CDR2: SGHRS and YFSETQ. This CDR3 has 14 residues. Germline trimming cut 5 bases from V and 8 bases from J; bases unmatched to any gene: 12. In DNA, the CDR3 is TGCGCCAGCAGTCTAGATACAGGGGTCCGGGGCTACACCTTC. Residues: CASSLDTGVRGYTF.

This chain links TRBV9 with TRBJ1-5, with D hard to call. This CDR3 region has 14 residues. Deletions cut 4 bases from V and 1 base from J, with 9 bases between. The germline gives CDR1 SGDLS, CDR2 YYNGEE. CDR3 amino acids: CASSPRLSNQPQHF. The CDR3 DNA follows: TGTGCCAGCAGCCCCCGACTGAGCAATCAGCCCCAGCATTTT.

This chain uses TRBV5-1 with TRBJ2-7; the match to TRBD1 covers 7 bases. Unmatched junction bases numbered 11, after V lost 3 bases and J lost 5 bases. The CDR3 loop spans 15 amino acids. Per germline, CDR1 SGHRS and CDR2 YFSETQ. CDR3 amino acids: CASSWTGQSRDEQYF. The CDR3 bases are TGCGCCAGCAGCTGGACAGGACAAAGCCGCGACGAGCAGTACTTC.